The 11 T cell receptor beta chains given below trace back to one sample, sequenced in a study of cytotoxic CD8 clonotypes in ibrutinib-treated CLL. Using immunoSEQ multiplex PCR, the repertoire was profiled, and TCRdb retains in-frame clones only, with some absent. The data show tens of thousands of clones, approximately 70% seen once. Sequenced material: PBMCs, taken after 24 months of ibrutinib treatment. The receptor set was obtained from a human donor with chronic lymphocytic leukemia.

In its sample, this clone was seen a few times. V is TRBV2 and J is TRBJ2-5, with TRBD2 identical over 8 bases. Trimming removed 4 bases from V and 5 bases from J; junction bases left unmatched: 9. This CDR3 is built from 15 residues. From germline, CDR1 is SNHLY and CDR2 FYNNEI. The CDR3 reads CASSVPRGGRETQYF. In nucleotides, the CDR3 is TGTGCCAGCAGTGTACCCCGGGGGGGAAGGGAGACCCAGTACTTC.

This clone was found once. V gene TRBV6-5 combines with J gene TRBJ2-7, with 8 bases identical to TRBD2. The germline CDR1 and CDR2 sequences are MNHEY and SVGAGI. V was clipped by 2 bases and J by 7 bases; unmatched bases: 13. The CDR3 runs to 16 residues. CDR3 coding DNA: TGTGCCAGCAGTTACGCAGGGTCCGGGGGGGCCTGGGAGCAGTACTTC. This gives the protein CASSYAGSGGAWEQYF.

The CDR3 region has the DNA TGTGCCAGCAGTTTATCTTGGGTTTCTCATGAAAAACTGTTTTTT. Encoded protein: CASSLSWVSHEKLFF. The rearrangement joins TRBV27 to TRBJ1-4; no firm D call. V was clipped by 0 bases and J by 6 bases, with 11 bases between them. This CDR3 has 15 amino acids. The germline V gene has CDR1 MNHEY and CDR2 SMNVEV (reference sequence).

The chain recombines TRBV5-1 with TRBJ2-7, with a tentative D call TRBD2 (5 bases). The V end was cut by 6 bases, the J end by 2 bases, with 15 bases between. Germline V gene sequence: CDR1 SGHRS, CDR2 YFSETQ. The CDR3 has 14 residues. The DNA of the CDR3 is TGCGCCAGCAACGGAGGCTCGGGCCCCTACGAGCAGTACTTC. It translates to CASNGGSGPYEQYF. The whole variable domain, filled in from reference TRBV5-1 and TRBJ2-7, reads KAGVTQTPRYLIKTRGQQVTLSCSPISGHRSVSWYQQTPGQGLQFLFEYFSETQRNKGNFPGRFSGRQFSNSRSEMNVSTLELGDSALYLCASNGGSGPYEQYFGPGTRLTVT.

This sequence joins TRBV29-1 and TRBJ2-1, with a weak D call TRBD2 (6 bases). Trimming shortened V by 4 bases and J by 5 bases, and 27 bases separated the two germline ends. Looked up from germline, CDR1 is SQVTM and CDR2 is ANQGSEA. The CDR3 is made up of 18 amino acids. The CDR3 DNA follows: TGCAGCGTTGTGCTGAGTCTGTACGGGGGTTTTCCGAACAATGAGCAGTTCTTC. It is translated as CSVVLSLYGGFPNNEQFF.

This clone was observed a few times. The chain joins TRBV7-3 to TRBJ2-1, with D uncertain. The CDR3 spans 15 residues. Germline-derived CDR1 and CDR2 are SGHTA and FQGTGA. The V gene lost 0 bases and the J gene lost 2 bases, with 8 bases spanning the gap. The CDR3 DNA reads TGTGCCAGCAGCTTAACGGTTACTACCTACAATGAGCAGTTCTTC. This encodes CASSLTVTTYNEQFF.

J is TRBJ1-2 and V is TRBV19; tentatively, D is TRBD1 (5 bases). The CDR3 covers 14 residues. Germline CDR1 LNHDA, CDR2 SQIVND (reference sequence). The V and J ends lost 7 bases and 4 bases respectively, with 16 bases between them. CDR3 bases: TGTGCCAGTATGGTAGACGGGACGGCCTATGGCTACACCTTC. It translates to CASMVDGTAYGYTF.

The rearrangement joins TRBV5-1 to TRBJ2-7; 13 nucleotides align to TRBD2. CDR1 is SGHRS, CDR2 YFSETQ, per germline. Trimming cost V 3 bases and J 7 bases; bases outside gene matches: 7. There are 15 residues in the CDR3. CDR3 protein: CASSSWTSGGGEQYF. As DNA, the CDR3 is TGCGCCAGCAGCTCGTGGACTAGCGGGGGCGGTGAGCAGTACTTC. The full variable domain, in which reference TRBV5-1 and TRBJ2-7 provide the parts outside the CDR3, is KAGVTQTPRYLIKTRGQQVTLSCSPISGHRSVSWYQQTPGQGLQFLFEYFSETQRNKGNFPGRFSGRQFSNSRSEMNVSTLELGDSALYLCASSSWTSGGGEQYFGPGTRLTVT.

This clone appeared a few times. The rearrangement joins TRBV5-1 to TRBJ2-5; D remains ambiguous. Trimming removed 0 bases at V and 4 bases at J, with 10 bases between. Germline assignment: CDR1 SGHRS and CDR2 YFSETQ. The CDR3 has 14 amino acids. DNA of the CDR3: TGCGCCAGCAGCTTGGGAGGTGGGTTAGAGACCCAGTACTTC. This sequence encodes CASSLGGGLETQYF.

The DNA of the CDR3 is TGTGCCAGCAGCTCAGACAGCCACAGACTCTCTGGAAACACCATATATTTT. It encodes CASSSDSHRLSGNTIYF. The chain couples TRBV7-8 to TRBJ1-3; D may be TRBD1 (5 bases). Trimming removed 4 bases at V and 0 bases at J, with 16 bases between. CDR1 and CDR2 from the germline V gene are SGHVS and FQNEAQ. The CDR3 sequence is 17 residues long.

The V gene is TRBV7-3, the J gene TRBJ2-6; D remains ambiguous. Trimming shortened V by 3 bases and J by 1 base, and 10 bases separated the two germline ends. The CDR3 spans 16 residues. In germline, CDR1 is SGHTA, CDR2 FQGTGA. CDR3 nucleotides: TGTGCCAGCAGCTTGTTTAGGGCGTCTGGGGCCAACGTCCTGACTTTC. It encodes CASSLFRASGANVLTF.